What follows is one T cell receptor (beta chain) and its context. This specimen belongs to a study of blood T cell repertoires in COVID-19. Deletions cut 8 bases from V and 4 bases from J, with 13 bases between. The CDR3 extends over 13 amino acids. Germline assignment: CDR1 SNHLY and CDR2 FYNNEI. Profiled with immunoSEQ multiplex PCR; TCRdb holds only in-frame clones, not every one. The repertoire includes about 120,000 clones, about 77% of them detected once, and approximately 25% sits in the top ten. Sequencing used peripheral blood. This TCR came from a human donor in a cohort sampled during active COVID-19. This chain connects TRBV2 to TRBJ2-3; D possibly corresponds to TRBD2 (5 bases). The CDR3 nucleotides are TGTGCCAGCGGGGTCTCGGAGGCAGATACGCAGTATTTT. Amino acid sequence: CASGVSEADTQYF.